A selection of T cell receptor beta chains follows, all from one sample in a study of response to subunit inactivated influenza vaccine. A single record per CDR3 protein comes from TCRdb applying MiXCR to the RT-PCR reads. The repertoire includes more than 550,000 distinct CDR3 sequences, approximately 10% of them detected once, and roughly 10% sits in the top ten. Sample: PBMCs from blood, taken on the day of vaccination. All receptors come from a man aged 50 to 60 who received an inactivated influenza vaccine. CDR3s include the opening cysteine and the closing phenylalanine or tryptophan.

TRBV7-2 CASSLSDFWGVDQPQHF
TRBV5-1 CASSLVGHEQFF
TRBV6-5 CASSYSAGGYGYTF
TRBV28 CASSLFPGLQETQYF
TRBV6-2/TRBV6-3 CASSSGGVRATF
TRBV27 CASSPGGGQPQHF
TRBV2 CASSYTENTGELFF
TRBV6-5 CASSYSWDRGSYEQYF
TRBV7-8 CASSLAGQTADTQYF
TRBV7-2 CASSLVTGETQYF
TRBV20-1 CSARAPGQTHQPQHF
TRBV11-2 CASSNIQLATDTQYF
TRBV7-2 CASSPPTRGTDTQYF
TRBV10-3 CAISRIAMQQYF
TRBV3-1 CASSQDIGDRAYNEQFF
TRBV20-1 CSARTSGRDGGEQFF
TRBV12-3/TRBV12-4 CASSFKRGDTQYF
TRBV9 CASSRAPTDQETQYF
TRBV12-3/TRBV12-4 CASSLGQAAGYTF
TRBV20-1 CSAGPSWVDTEAFF
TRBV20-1 CSVQGKPTGTMNRFTEAFF
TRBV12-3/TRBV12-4 CASSPGGRRSPLHF
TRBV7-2 CASSFSSGRGEQYF
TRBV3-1 CASSLRGINTGELFF
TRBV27 CASSTSGGGVPFF
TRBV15 CATSRDRVYTQYF
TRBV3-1 CASSQGFEQFF
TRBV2 CASSEGTSSRSEQFF
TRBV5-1 CASSDKPTSGTGELFF
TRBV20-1 CSARARGVAKNIQYF
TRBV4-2 CASSQGEGGNSPLHF
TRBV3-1 CASSQDVGQETQYF
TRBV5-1 CASSTQGNTEAFF
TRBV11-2 CASSPRQGPTGPDFTDTQYF
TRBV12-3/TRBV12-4 CASSFGGRHYGYTF
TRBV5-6 CASSFRSTIDEQYF
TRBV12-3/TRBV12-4 CASSSTAYTQYF
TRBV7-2 CASSRYSSTDTQYF
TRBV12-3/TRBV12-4 CASSRGPYGYTF
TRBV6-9 CASSYSKRKTSGFYEQYF
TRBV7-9 CASSFWLLDSGNTIYF
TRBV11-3 CASSPGGHYEQYF
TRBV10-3 CAISDNKGGFTQGRQYF
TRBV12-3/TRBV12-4 CASSLLLGRGELFF
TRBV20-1 CSASLAGGDNEQFF
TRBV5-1 CASSLEGRGHDTQYF
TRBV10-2 CASSVPTSSYEQYF
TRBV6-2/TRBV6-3 CASKSPGQGATGELFF